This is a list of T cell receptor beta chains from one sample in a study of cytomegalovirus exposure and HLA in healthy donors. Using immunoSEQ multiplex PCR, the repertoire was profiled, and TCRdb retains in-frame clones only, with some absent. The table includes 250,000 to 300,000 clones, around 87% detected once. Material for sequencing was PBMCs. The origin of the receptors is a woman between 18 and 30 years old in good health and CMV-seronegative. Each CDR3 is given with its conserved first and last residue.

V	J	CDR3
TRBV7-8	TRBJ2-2	CASSRVGQGASTGELFF
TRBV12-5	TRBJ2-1	CASGLGLGLAGGPNNEQFF
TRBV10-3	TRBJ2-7	CAISPTGTGAVNEQYF
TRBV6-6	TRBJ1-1	CASSYAGVTEAFF
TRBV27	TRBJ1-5	CASSLLGQPQHF
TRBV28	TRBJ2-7	CASSTDRVHLGNEQYF
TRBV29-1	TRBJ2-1	CSVAGTSGSYNEQFF
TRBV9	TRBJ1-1	CASSVAGDWNTEAFF
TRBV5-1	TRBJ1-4	CASSPGGSTTNEKLFF
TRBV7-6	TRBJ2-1	CASSGLAGGTGEQFF
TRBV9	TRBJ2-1	CASSPQGINEQFF
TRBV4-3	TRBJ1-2	CASSQEYGTGYGYTF
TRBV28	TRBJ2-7	CASSLFQGPYEQYF
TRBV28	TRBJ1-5	CASTPRSDQPQHF
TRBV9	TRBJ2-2	CASSGTSGNTGELFF
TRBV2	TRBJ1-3	CASSEGQGLGNTIYF
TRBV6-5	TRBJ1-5	CASSTGQGAYQPQHF
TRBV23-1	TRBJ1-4	CASSQSSGPATNEKLFF
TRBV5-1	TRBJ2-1	CASGGDSYNEQFF
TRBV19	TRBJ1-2	CASSQDRGYGYTF
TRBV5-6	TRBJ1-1	CASSLIDTEAFF
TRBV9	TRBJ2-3	CASSVAGEGDTQYF
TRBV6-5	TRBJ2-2	CASSSPGLENTGELFF
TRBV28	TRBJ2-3	CASKGGATDTQYF
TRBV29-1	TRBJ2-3	CSVVGQGGDTQYF
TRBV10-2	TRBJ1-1	CASSMQMNTEAFF
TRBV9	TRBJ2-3	CASSDAGSPADTQYF
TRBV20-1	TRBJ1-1	CSGGQGGEAFF
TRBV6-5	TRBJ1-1	CASSYQGYTEAFF
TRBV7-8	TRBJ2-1	CASSLESGPWDREHEQFF
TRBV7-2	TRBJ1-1	CASSPTRGRTEAFF
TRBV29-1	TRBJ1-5	CSVTAGTGFGQPQHF
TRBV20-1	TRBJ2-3	CSASVDTQYF
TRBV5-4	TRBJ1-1	CASSSQQGATLNTEAFF
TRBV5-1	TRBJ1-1	CASSLSFTGVAFF
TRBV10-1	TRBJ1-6	CASSEGQGRTSPLHF
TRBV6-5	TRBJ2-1	CASSYSHSSSYNEQFF
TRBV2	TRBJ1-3	CASSEQGLGNTIYF
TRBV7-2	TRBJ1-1	CASRKGHMNTEAFF
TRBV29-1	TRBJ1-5	CSVESSLGDRDDQPQHF
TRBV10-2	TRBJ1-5	CASATEANQPQHF
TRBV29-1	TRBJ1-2	CSVVQGTDYGYTF
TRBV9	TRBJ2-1	CASSVIGLAGGNNEQFF
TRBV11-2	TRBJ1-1	CASSPDTEAFF
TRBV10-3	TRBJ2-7	CAISLRDRGLEQYF
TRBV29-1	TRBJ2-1	CSVVGLPFYNEQFF
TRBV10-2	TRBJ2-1	CASSESAGESPFF
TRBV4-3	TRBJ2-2	CASSPGDDHTGELFF
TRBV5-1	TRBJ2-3	CASSLQGDTQYF
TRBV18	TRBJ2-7	CASSPGGSYEQYF
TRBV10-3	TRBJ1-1	CAIREKNMNTEAFF